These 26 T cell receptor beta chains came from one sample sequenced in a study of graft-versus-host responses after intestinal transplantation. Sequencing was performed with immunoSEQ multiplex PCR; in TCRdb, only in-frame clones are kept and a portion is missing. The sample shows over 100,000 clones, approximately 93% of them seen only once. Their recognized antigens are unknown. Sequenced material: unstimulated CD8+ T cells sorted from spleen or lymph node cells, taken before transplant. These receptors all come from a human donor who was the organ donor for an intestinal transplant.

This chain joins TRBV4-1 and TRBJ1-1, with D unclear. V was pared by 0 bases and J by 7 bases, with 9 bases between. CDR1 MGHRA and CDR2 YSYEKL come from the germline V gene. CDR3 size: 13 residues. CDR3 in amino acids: CASSQDYTYEAFF. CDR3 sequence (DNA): TGCGCCAGCAGCCAAGATTACACCTATGAAGCTTTCTTT.

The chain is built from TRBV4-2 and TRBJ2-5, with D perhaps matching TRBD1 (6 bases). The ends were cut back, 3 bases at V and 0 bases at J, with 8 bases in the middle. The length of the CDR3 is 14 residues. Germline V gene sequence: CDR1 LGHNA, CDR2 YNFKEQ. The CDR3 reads CASSHGTHQETQYF. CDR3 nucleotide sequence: TGTGCCAGCAGCCACGGGACACACCAAGAGACCCAGTACTTC.

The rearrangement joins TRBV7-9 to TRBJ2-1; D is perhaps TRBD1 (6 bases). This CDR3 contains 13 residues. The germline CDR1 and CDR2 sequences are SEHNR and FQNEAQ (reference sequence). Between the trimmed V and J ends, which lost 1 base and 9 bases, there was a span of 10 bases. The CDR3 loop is CASSLVGDTEQFF. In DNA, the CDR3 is TGTGCCAGCAGCTTAGTTGGGGACACTGAGCAGTTCTTC.

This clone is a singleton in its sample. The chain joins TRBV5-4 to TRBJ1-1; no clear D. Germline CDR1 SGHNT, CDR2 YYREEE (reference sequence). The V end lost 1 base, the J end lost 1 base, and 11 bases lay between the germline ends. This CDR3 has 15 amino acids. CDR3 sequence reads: CASSLISAGNTEAFF. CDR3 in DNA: TGTGCCAGCAGCTTGATCTCTGCAGGGAACACTGAAGCTTTCTTT. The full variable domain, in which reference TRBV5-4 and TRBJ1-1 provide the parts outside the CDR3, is ETGVTQSPTHLIKTRGQQVTLRCSSQSGHNTVSWYQQALGQGPQFIFQYYREEENGRGNFPPRFSGLQFPNYSSELNVNALELDDSALYLCASSLISAGNTEAFFGQGTRLTVV.

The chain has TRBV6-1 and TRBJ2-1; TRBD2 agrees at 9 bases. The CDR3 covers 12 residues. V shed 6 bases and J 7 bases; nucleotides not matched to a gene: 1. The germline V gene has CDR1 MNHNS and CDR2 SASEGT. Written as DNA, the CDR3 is TGTGCCAGCAGGGGACTAGCAAATGAGCAGTTCTTC. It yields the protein CASRGLANEQFF.

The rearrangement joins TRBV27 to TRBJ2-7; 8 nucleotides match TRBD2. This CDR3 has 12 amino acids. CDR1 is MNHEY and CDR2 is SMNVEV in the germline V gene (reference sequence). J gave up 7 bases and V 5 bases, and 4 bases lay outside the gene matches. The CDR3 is CASSISGMEQYF. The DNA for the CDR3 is TGTGCCAGCAGTATTAGCGGGATGGAGCAGTACTTC.

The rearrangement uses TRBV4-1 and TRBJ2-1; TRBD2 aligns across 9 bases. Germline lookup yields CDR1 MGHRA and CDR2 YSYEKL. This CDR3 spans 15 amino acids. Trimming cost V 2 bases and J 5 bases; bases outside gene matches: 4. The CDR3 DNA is TGCGCCAGCAGCCAAAGGACTAGCGCAAACAATGAGCAGTTCTTC. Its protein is CASSQRTSANNEQFF.

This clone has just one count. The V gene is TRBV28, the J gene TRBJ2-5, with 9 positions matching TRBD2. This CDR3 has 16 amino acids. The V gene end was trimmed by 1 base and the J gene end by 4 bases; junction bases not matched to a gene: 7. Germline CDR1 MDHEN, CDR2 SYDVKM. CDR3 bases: TGTGCCAGCAGTTTATCAATAGCGGGAGTAGGAGAGACCCAGTACTTC. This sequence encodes CASSLSIAGVGETQYF.

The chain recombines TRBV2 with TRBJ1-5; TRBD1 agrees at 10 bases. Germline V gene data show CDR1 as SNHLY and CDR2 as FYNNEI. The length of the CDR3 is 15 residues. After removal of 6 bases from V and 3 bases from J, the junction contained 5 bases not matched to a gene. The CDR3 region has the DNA TGTGCCAGCAGGGCCGGGACAGGGGACAATCAGCCCCAGCATTTT. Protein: CASRAGTGDNQPQHF.

CDR3 coding DNA: TGTGCCAGTAGTGTTACGACAAGCTCCTACGAGCAGTACTTC. Protein: CASSVTTSSYEQYF. The V and J genes are TRBV19 and TRBJ2-5; D remains ambiguous. The J call may be in error: the DNA end matches TRBJ2-7 better. Per germline, CDR1 LNHDA and CDR2 SQIVND (reference sequence). There are 14 residues in the CDR3.

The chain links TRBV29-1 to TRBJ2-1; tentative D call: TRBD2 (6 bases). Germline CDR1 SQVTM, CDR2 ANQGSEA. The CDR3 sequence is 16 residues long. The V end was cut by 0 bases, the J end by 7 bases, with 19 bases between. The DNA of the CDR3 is TGCAGCGTTGAAGATCGGGCCGGAGGGCCGGGGAATGAGCAGTTCTTC. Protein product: CSVEDRAGGPGNEQFF.

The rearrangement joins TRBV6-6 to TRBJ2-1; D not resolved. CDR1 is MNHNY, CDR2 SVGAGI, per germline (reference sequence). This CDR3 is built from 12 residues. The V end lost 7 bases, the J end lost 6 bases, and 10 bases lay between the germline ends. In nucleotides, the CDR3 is TGTGCCAGCACCCCAACTTTCAATGAGCAGTTCTTC. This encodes CASTPTFNEQFF.

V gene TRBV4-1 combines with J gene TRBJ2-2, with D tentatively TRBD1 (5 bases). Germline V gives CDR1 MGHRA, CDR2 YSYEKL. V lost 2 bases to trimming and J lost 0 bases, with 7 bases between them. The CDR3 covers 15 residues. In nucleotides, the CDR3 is TGCGCCAGCAGCCAAAGACAGACGAACACCGGGGAGCTGTTTTTT. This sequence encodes CASSQRQTNTGELFF.

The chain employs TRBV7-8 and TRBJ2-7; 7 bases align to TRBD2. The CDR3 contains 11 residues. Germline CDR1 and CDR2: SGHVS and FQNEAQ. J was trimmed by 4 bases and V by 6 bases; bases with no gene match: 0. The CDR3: CASRGGYEQYF. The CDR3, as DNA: TGTGCCAGCAGGGGGGGGTACGAGCAGTACTTC.

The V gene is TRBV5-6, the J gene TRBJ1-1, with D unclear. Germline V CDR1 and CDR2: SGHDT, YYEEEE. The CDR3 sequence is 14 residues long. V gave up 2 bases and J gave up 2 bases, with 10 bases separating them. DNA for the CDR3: TGTGCCAGCAGCTTAGGTCAACAAAACACTGAAGCTTTCTTT. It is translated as CASSLGQQNTEAFF.

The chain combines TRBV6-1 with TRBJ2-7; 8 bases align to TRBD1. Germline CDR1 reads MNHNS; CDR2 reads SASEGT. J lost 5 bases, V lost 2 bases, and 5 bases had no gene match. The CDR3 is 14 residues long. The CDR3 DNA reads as TGTGCCAGCAGTGAACCGGACAGGGCCCACGAGCAGTACTTC. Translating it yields CASSEPDRAHEQYF.

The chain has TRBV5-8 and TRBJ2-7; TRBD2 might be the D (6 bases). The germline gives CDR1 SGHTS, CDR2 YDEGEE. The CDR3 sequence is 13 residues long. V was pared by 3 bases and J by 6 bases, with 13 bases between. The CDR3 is CASSWGWRGEQYF. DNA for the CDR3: TGTGCCAGCAGCTGGGGGTGGAGGGGCGAGCAGTACTTC.

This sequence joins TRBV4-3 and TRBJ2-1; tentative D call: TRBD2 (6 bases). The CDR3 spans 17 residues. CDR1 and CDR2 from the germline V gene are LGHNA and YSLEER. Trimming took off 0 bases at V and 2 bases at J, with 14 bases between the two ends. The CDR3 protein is CASSQEFSGVPYNEQFF. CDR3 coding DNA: TGCGCCAGCAGCCAAGAATTCTCGGGAGTTCCCTACAATGAGCAGTTCTTC.

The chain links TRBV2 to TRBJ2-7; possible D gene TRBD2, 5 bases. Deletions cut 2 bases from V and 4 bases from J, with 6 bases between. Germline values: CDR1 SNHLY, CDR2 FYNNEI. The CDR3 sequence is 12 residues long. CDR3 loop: CASSEWEYEQYF. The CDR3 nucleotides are TGTGCCAGCAGTGAATGGGAGTACGAGCAGTACTTC.

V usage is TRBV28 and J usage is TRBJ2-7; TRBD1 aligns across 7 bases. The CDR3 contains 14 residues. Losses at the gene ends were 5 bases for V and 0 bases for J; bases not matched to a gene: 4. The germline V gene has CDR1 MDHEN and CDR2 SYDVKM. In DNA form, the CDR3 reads TGTGCCAGCAGTCCGACAGGGATCTCCTACGAGCAGTACTTC. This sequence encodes CASSPTGISYEQYF. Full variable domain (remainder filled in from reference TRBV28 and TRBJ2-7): DVKVTQSSRYLVKRTGEKVFLECVQDMDHENMFWYRQDPGLGLRLIYFSYDVKMKEKGDIPEGYSVSREKKERFSLILESASTNQTSMYLCASSPTGISYEQYFGPGTRLTVT.

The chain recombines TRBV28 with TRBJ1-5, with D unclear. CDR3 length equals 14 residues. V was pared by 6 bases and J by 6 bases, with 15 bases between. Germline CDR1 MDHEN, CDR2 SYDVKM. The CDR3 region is CASSPVMAVQPQHF. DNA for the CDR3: TGTGCCAGCAGCCCGGTCATGGCCGTTCAGCCCCAGCATTTT.

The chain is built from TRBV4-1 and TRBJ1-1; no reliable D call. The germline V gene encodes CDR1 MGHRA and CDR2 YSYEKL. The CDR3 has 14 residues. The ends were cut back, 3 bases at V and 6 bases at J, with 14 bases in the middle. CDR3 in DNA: TGCGCCAGCAGCCATGGTGCATCGACTTCTGAAGCTTTCTTT. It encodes CASSHGASTSEAFF.

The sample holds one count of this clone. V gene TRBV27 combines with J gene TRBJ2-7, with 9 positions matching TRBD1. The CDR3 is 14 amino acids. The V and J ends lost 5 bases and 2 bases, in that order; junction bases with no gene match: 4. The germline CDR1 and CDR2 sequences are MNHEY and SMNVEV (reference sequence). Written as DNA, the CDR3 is TGTGCCAGCAGTCCCGGGACAGGGCCCTACGAGCAGTACTTC. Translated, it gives CASSPGTGPYEQYF.

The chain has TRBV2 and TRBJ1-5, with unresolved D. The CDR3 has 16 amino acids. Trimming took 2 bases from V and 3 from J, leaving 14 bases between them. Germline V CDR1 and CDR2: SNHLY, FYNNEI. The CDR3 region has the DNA TGTGCCAGCAGTGAAAAGGTGCAGGACTACAATCAGCCCCAGCATTTT. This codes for CASSEKVQDYNQPQHF.

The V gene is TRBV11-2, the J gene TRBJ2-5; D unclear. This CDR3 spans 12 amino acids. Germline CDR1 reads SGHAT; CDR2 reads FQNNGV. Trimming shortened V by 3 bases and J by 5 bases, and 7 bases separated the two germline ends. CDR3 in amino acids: CASSLTWETQYF. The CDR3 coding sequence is TGTGCCAGCAGCTTGACGTGGGAGACCCAGTACTTC. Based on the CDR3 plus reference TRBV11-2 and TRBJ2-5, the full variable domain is EAGVAQSPRYKIIEKRQSVAFWCNPISGHATLYWYQQILGQGPKLLIQFQNNGVVDDSQLPKDRFSAERLKGVDSTLKIQPAKLEDSAVYLCASSLTWETQYFGPGTRLLVL.

The CDR3 DNA follows: TGTGCCAGCAGCCCTGGACAGGGGGCCAATCAGCCCCAGCATTTT. Its translation is CASSPGQGANQPQHF. V usage is TRBV2 and J usage is TRBJ1-5, with 11 bases lining up with TRBD1. Germline CDR1 SNHLY, CDR2 FYNNEI. V lost 6 bases, J lost 3 bases, and 4 bases stayed unmatched. The CDR3 consists of 15 residues.